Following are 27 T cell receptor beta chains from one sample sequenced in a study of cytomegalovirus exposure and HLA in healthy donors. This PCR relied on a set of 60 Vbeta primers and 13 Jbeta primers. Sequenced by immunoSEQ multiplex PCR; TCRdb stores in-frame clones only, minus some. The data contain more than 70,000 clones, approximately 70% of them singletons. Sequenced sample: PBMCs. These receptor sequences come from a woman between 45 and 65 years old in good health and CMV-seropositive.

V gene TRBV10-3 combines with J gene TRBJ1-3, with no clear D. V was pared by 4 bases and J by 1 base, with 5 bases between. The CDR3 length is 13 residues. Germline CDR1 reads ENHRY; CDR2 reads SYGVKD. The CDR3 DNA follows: TGTGCCATCAGTGCAGGTTCTGGAAACACCATATATTTT. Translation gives CAISAGSGNTIYF.

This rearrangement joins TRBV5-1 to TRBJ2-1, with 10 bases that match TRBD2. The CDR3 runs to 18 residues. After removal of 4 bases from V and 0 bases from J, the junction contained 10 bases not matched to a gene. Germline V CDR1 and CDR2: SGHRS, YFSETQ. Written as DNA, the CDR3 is TGCGCCAGCAGCGAAGTAGCGGGGGGCCCTAGCTCCTACAATGAGCAGTTCTTC. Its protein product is CASSEVAGGPSSYNEQFF.

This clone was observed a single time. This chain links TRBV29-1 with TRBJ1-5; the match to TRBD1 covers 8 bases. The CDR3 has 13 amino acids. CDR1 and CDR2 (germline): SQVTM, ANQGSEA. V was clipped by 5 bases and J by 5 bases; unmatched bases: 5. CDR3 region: CSVRTGPDQPQHF. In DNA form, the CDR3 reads TGCAGCGTTAGGACAGGGCCAGATCAGCCCCAGCATTTT.

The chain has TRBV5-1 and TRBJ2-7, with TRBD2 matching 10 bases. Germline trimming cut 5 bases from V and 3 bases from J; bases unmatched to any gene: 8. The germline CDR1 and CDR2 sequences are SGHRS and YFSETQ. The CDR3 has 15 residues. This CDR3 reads CASSPSGSLFYEQYF. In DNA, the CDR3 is TGCGCCAGCAGTCCTAGCGGGAGTCTTTTCTACGAGCAGTACTTC.

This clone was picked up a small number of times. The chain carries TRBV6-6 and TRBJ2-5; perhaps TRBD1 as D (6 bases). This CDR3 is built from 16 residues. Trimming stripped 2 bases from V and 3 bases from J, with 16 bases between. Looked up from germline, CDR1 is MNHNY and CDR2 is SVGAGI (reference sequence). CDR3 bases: TGTGCCAGCAGTTACCCGACAGGACGTTTAGAAGAGACCCAGTACTTC. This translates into CASSYPTGRLEETQYF.

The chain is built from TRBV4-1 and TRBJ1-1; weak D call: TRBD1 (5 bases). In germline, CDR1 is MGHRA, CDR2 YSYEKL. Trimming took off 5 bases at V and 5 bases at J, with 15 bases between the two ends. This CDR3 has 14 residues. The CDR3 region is CASSVDRGGTEAFF. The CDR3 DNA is TGCGCCAGCAGCGTTGACAGAGGAGGGACTGAAGCTTTCTTT.

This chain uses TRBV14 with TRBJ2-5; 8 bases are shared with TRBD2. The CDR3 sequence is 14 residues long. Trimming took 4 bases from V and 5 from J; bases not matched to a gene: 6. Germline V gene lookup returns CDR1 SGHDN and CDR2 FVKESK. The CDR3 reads CASSLSGGGETQYF. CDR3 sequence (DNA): TGTGCCAGCAGCCTGAGCGGGGGTGGGGAGACCCAGTACTTC.

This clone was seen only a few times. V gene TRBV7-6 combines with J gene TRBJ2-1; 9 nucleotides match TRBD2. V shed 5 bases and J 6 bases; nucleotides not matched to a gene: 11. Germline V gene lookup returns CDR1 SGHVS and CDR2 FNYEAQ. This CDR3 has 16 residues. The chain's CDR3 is CASSKGGGGAGNEQFF. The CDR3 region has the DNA TGTGCCAGCAGCAAAGGGGGCGGGGGGGCCGGCAATGAGCAGTTCTTC.

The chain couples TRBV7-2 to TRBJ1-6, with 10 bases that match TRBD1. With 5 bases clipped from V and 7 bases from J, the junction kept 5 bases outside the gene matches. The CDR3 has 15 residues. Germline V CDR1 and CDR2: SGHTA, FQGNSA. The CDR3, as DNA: TGTGCCAGCAGCCGTATGGGACAGGGGAATTCACCCCTCCACTTT. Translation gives CASSRMGQGNSPLHF.

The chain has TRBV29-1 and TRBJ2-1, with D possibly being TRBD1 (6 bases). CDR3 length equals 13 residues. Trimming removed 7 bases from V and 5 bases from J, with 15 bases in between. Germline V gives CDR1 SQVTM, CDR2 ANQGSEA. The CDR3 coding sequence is TGCAGCGCCGAATTCGACAGGAACAATGAGCAGTTCTTC. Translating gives CSAEFDRNNEQFF.

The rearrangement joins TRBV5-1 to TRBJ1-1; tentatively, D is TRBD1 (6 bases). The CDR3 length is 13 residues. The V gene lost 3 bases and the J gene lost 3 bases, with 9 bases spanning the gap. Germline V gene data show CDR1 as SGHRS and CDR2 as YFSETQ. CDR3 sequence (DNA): TGCGCCAGCAGCTCACAGGGCGACACTGAAGCTTTCTTT. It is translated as CASSSQGDTEAFF.

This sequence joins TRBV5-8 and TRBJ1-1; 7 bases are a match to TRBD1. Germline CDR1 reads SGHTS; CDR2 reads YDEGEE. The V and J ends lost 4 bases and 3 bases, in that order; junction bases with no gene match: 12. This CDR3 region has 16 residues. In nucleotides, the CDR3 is TGTGCCAGCAGCACGGGACAGACCTACGGGGACACTGAAGCTTTCTTT. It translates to CASSTGQTYGDTEAFF.

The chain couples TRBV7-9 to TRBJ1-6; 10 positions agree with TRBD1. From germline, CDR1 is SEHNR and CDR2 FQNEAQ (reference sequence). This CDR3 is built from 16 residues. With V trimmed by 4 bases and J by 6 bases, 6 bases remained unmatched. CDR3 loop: CASSSRGTGANSPLHF. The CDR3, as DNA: TGTGCCAGCAGCTCAAGGGGGACAGGGGCTAATTCACCCCTCCACTTT.

The CDR3 coding sequence is TGTGCCAGCAGGAGGACTAGCGGGGGGGCCGGGGAGACCCAGTACTTC. Its translation is CASRRTSGGAGETQYF. The rearrangement joins TRBV2 to TRBJ2-5, with 15 bases lining up with TRBD2. V gave up 6 bases and J gave up 5 bases; unmatched junction bases: 7. The germline gives CDR1 SNHLY, CDR2 FYNNEI. This CDR3 has 16 residues.

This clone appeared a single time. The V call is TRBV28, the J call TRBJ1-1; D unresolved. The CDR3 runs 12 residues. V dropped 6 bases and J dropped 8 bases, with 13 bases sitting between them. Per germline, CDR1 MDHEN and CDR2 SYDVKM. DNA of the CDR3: TGTGCCAGCAGATATCCGGAGAAAGAAGCTTTCTTT. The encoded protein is CASRYPEKEAFF.

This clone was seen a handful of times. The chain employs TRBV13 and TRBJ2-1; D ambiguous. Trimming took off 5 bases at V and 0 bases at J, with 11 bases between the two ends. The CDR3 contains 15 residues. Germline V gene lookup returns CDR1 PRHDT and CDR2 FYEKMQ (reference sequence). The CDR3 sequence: CASSARSASYNEQFF. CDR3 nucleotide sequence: TGTGCCAGCAGCGCCCGAAGCGCCTCCTACAATGAGCAGTTCTTC.

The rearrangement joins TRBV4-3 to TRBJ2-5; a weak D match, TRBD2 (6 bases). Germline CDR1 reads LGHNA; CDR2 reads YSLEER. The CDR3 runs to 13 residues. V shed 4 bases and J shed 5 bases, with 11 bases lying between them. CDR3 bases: TGCGCCAGCAGCCCTGGAGGGCCCGAGACCCAGTACTTC. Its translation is CASSPGGPETQYF.

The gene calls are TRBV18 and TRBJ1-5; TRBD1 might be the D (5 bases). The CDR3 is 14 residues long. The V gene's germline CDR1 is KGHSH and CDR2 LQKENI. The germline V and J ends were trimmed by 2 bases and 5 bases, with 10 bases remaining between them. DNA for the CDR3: TGTGCCAGCTCACCAACAGGCAGGGATCAGCCCCAGCATTTT. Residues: CASSPTGRDQPQHF.

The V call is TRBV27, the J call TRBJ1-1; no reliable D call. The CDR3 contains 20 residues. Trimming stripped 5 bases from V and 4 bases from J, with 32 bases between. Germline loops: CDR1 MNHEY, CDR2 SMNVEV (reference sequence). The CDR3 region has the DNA TGTGCCAGCAGTCTACTCTCCTTCTTTACAACTGGAGGGTTGGGCACTGAAGCTTTCTTT. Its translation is CASSLLSFFTTGGLGTEAFF.

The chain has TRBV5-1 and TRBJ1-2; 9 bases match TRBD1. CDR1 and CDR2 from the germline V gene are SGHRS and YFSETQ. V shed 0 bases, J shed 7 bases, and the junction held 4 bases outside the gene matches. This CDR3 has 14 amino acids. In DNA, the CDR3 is TGCGCCAGCAGCTTGGGACAGGGGGAGGCTGGCTACACCTTC. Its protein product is CASSLGQGEAGYTF.

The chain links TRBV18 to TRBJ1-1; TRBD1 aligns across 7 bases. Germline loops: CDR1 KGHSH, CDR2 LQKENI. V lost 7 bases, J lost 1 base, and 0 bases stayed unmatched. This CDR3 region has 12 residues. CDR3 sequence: CASWTGNTEAFF. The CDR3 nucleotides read TGTGCCAGCTGGACAGGGAACACTGAAGCTTTCTTT.

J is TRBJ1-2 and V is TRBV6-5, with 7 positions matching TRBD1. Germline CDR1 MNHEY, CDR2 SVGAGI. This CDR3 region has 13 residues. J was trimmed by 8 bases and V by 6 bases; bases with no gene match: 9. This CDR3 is CASSPDTGVGYTF. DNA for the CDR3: TGTGCCAGCAGCCCCGACACAGGGGTCGGCTACACCTTC.

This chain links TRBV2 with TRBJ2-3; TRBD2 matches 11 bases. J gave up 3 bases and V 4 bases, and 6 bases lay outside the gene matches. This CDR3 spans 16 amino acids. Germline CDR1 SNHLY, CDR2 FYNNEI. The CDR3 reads CASSGILAGGTDTQYF. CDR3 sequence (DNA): TGTGCCAGCAGTGGAATCCTAGCGGGAGGTACAGATACGCAGTATTTT.

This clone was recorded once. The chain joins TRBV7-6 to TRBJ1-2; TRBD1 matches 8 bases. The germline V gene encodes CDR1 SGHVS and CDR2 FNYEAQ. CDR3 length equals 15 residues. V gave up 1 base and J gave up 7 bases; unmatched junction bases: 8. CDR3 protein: CASSLDGQGVSGYTF. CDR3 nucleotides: TGTGCCAGCAGCTTAGATGGACAGGGAGTGAGTGGCTACACCTTC.

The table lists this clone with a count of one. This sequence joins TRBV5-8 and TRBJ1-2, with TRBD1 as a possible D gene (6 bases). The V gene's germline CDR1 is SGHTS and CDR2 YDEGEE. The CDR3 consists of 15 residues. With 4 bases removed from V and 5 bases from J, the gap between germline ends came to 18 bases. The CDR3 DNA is TGTGCCAGCAGCCTTCCGACAGGATGGAGATATGGCTACACCTTC. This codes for CASSLPTGWRYGYTF.

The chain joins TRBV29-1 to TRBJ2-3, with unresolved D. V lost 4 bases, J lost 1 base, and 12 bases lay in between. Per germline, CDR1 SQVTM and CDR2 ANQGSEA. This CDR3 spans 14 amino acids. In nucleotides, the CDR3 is TGCAGCGTTGGACCGGGTTCTGGCACAGATACGCAGTATTTT. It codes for CSVGPGSGTDTQYF.

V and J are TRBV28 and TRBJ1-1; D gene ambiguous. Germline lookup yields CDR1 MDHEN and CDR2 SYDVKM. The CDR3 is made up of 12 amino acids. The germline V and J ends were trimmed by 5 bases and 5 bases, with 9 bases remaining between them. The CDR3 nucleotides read TGTGCCAGCAGTCCCCGGAGGACTGAAGCTTTCTTT. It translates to CASSPRRTEAFF.